This T cell receptor (beta chain) was retrieved from a study of identical twins. Whole-study findings and limits: There was more out-of-frame TCR alpha sharing in monozygotic twins than models estimated. Partial confounding of zero-insertion analyses by invariant MAIT and iNKT cells was possible. The analysis was cross-sectional rather than longitudinal within donors.

As to this clonotype: Its antigen remains unknown.

Donors uniformly comprised healthy Caucasians. TCRdb analysed the 5' RACE reads with MiXCR anew, one entry per CDR3 protein. The table has roughly 1.6 million distinct CDR3 sequences, under 35% seen once. The specimen sequenced was cord blood. The clonotype originates from a newborn girl in good health.

The DNA for the CDR3 is TGTGCCAGCAGTGAACAGAAAGGCAATCAGCCCCAGCATTTT. Its protein is CASSEQKGNQPQHF. The genes are TRBV6-1 and TRBJ1-5; D uncertain. V was shortened by 2 bases and J by 2 bases, with 7 bases between the two germline ends. The CDR3 runs 14 residues. In germline, CDR1 is MNHNS, CDR2 SASEGT.